The 23 T cell receptor beta chains reported below all come from one sample, sequenced in a study of shared clonotypes between healthy human individuals. Data came from immunoSEQ multiplex PCR; TCRdb stores just in-frame clones and leaves some out. The sample holds about 100,000 clones, around 71% seen once. The sequencing sample was made of memory CD8+ T cells sorted from blood. Subset noted: CD45RO+ cells pooled with CCR7-negative TemRA cells. These receptors were obtained from a woman aged 25 to 39 in good health.

This clone has just a few counts. CDR3 in DNA: TGTGCCAGCAGCTTAGGGAACAGGGAAGATGAAAAACTGTTTTTT. Residues: CASSLGNREDEKLFF. The V call is TRBV7-9, the J call TRBJ1-4, with D perhaps matching TRBD1 (6 bases). V was cut by 1 base and J by 6 bases, with 12 bases left in between. Germline CDR1 is SEHNR and CDR2 is FQNEAQ (reference sequence). The length of the CDR3 is 15 residues.

The rearrangement joins TRBV11-2 to TRBJ2-1, with D unclear. The CDR3 is made up of 15 amino acids. Germline CDR1 is SGHAT and CDR2 is FQNNGV. Trimming stripped 7 bases from V and 5 bases from J, with 18 bases between. As DNA, the CDR3 is TGTGCCAGCACCACCTACGTGGCCCTCGACAATGAGCAGTTCTTC. Amino acid sequence: CASTTYVALDNEQFF.

The chain employs TRBV5-8 and TRBJ1-5; TRBD1 might be the D (5 bases). Trimming stripped 1 base from V and 5 bases from J, with 7 bases between. The CDR3 is 13 residues long. Germline V gene data show CDR1 as SGHTS and CDR2 as YDEGEE. The CDR3 here is CASSLMGDQPQHF. CDR3 nucleotides: TGTGCCAGCAGCTTGATGGGGGATCAGCCCCAGCATTTT.

This clone was picked up one time. J is TRBJ2-7 and V is TRBV5-1; 7 bases line up with TRBD2. Germline trimming cut 0 bases from V and 0 bases from J; bases unmatched to any gene: 3. The CDR3 consists of 15 residues. From germline, CDR1 is SGHRS and CDR2 YFSETQ. CDR3 residues: CASSLEAGDSYEQYF. The CDR3 nucleotides are TGCGCCAGCAGCTTGGAGGCGGGGGACTCCTACGAGCAGTACTTC.

The chain has TRBV7-8 and TRBJ2-7, with 10 bases fitting TRBD1. This CDR3 is 16 amino acids long. The J segment lost 3 bases and the V segment lost 1 base, leaving 6 bases of the junction unmatched. Germline CDR1 SGHVS, CDR2 FQNEAQ. Here the CDR3 DNA reads TGTGCCAGCAGCTTAGAGGACAGGGGGATTGGCTACGAGCAGTACTTC. The encoded protein is CASSLEDRGIGYEQYF.

The sample holds one count of this clone. V usage is TRBV28 and J usage is TRBJ2-3, with 16 bases that match TRBD2. Germline lookup yields CDR1 MDHEN and CDR2 SYDVKM. With 5 bases clipped from V and 4 bases from J, the junction kept 12 bases outside the gene matches. The CDR3 is 19 amino acids. The CDR3, as DNA: TGTGCCAGCAGTGCTCCGGGACTAGCGGGAGGGACTGCCTCAGATACGCAGTATTTT. It encodes CASSAPGLAGGTASDTQYF.

The genes are TRBV2 and TRBJ1-5, with no clear D. CDR1 SNHLY and CDR2 FYNNEI come from the germline V gene. V lost 6 bases, J lost 1 base, and 13 bases lay in between. CDR3 length: 15 amino acids. CDR3 sequence (DNA): TGTGCCAGCAGAGAACCCGGGAACAGCAATCAGCCCCAGCATTTT. Translated, it gives CASREPGNSNQPQHF.

The V call is TRBV28, the J call TRBJ1-1; TRBD1 matches at 7 bases. Germline CDR1 is MDHEN and CDR2 is SYDVKM. Trimming cost V 2 bases and J 3 bases; bases outside gene matches: 6. The CDR3 length is 15 residues. Here the CDR3 reads CASSLGDSQDTEAFF. The CDR3 DNA reads TGTGCCAGCAGTTTAGGGGACAGCCAGGACACTGAAGCTTTCTTT.

V usage is TRBV28 and J usage is TRBJ1-1; D gene uncertain. Germline values: CDR1 MDHEN, CDR2 SYDVKM. Deletions cut 9 bases from V and 0 bases from J, with 8 bases between. CDR3 length equals 12 residues. CDR3 coding DNA: TGTGCCAGTTATGATTTGAACACTGAAGCTTTCTTT. Its protein product is CASYDLNTEAFF.

The chain has TRBV19 and TRBJ2-1, with a weak D call TRBD1 (5 bases). Trimming left V 7 bases short and J 1 base short, with 11 bases between. The CDR3 is made up of 14 amino acids. Germline values: CDR1 LNHDA, CDR2 SQIVND (reference sequence). Here the CDR3 reads CASTDKGSYNEQFF. The CDR3 region has the DNA TGTGCCAGTACCGACAAGGGGTCCTACAATGAGCAGTTCTTC.

The chain joins TRBV13 to TRBJ2-3; 7 positions agree with TRBD2. The trim removed 2 bases at V and 1 base at J, leaving 9 bases unmatched. Per the germline V gene, CDR1 is PRHDT and CDR2 is FYEKMQ (reference sequence). This CDR3 is 17 amino acids long. The CDR3 bases are TGTGCCAGCAGCTTAAGGCTAGCGGAACCCGGCACAGATACGCAGTATTTT. It is translated as CASSLRLAEPGTDTQYF.

This clone was seen a few times. The chain carries TRBV7-2 and TRBJ2-5, with D maybe TRBD2 (6 bases). The CDR3 has 14 residues. Trimming pared 5 bases from V and 8 bases from J, leaving 18 bases between. Germline-derived CDR1 and CDR2 are SGHTA and FQGNSA. Here the CDR3 reads CASSPGTATGTQYF. The CDR3 DNA reads as TGTGCCAGCAGCCCTGGGACTGCCACGGGAACCCAGTACTTC.

The chain joins TRBV5-4 to TRBJ2-3, with D perhaps matching TRBD2 (5 bases). The CDR3 is 12 residues long. Germline V CDR1 and CDR2: SGHNT, YYREEE (reference sequence). Trimming removed 2 bases at V and 6 bases at J, with 7 bases between. The CDR3 protein is CASSLLGDTQYF. For the CDR3, the DNA is TGTGCCAGCAGCTTACTAGGGGATACGCAGTATTTT.

This clone came up a few times. The gene calls are TRBV7-9 and TRBJ2-5; D unresolved. Trimming cost V 9 bases and J 6 bases, with 8 bases left between them. Germline V gene lookup returns CDR1 SEHNR and CDR2 FQNEAQ (reference sequence). This CDR3 contains 10 residues. The CDR3 DNA reads TGTGCCAGTAGAGGCAAGACCCAGTACTTC. Translated, it gives CASRGKTQYF.

The CDR3 is CASTPGLAHVETQYF. Here the CDR3 DNA reads TGTGCCAGCACCCCCGGACTAGCCCACGTAGAGACCCAGTACTTC. V usage is TRBV11-3 and J usage is TRBJ2-5, with TRBD2 matching 8 bases. From germline, CDR1 is SGHNT and CDR2 YENEEA. CDR3 size: 15 residues. After removal of 7 bases from V and 4 bases from J, the junction contained 11 bases not matched to a gene.

There are many counts of this clone. J is TRBJ2-7 and V is TRBV2; D may correspond to TRBD1 or TRBD2 (5 bases each). Between the trimmed V and J ends, which lost 6 bases and 2 bases, there was a span of 14 bases. Germline values: CDR1 SNHLY, CDR2 FYNNEI. CDR3 length: 14 residues. Here the CDR3 DNA reads TGTGCCAGCAGCCAAGGGACGGTTACCTACGAGCAGTACTTC. The encoded protein is CASSQGTVTYEQYF. The whole variable domain, remainder taken from reference TRBV2 and TRBJ2-7, is EPEVTQTPSHQVTQMGQEVILRCVPISNHLYFYWYRQILGQKVEFLVSFYNNEISEKSEIFDDQFSVERPDGSNFTLKIRSTKLEDSAMYFCASSQGTVTYEQYFGPGTRLTVT.

A few counts support this clone. The chain joins TRBV28 to TRBJ2-1; the D gene is possibly TRBD1 (7 bases). V was clipped by 6 bases and J by 7 bases, with 19 bases between them. Germline V gives CDR1 MDHEN, CDR2 SYDVKM. This CDR3 region has 15 residues. CDR3 in DNA: TGTGCCAGCAGATATGGAGGGGGCGAGAGTAATGAGCAGTTCTTC. Protein product: CASRYGGGESNEQFF.

The chain carries TRBV5-4 and TRBJ1-2; perhaps TRBD1 as D (5 bases). The V end lost 3 bases, the J end lost 2 bases, and 17 bases lay between the germline ends. The CDR3 is made up of 16 amino acids. Germline CDR1 SGHNT, CDR2 YYREEE (reference sequence). The CDR3 coding sequence is TGTGCCAGCAGCTCGGGGTGGGGGTCAGACAACTATGGCTACACCTTC. It codes for CASSSGWGSDNYGYTF.

V gene TRBV9 combines with J gene TRBJ1-2; D is possibly TRBD1 (5 bases). The germline gives CDR1 SGDLS, CDR2 YYNGEE. CDR3 length: 14 amino acids. The V and J ends lost 3 bases and 4 bases respectively, with 13 bases between them. The CDR3 protein is CASSALGTFYGYTF. CDR3 nucleotide sequence: TGTGCCAGCAGCGCCCTCGGGACTTTCTATGGCTACACCTTC.

The CDR3 sequence: CASSDNGPSYNEQFF. Here the CDR3 DNA reads TGTGCCAGCAGCGATAATGGTCCCTCTTACAATGAGCAGTTCTTC. V is TRBV27 and J is TRBJ2-1; D is undetermined. The germline V gene encodes CDR1 MNHEY and CDR2 SMNVEV (reference sequence). V was trimmed by 6 bases and J by 4 bases, leaving 16 bases between them. CDR3 size: 15 residues.

In this sample, this clone turned up a few times. The chain employs TRBV7-9 and TRBJ1-2; D not resolved. Germline V gene data show CDR1 as SEHNR and CDR2 as FQNEAQ (reference sequence). This CDR3 has 14 amino acids. V lost 0 bases to trimming and J lost 8 bases, with 13 bases between them. The CDR3 DNA reads TGTGCCAGCAGCTTAGCAGCAGAAGGCAAAGGCTACACCTTC. Its translation is CASSLAAEGKGYTF. Variable domain in full (rest from reference TRBV7-9 and TRBJ1-2): DTGVSQNPRHKITKRGQNVTFRCDPISEHNRLYWYRQTLGQGPEFLTYFQNEAQLEKSRLLSDRFSAERPKGSFSTLEIQRTEQGDSAMYLCASSLAAEGKGYTFGSGTRLTVV.

The genes are TRBV4-1 and TRBJ2-1; D perhaps matches TRBD2 (6 bases). The CDR3 extends over 16 amino acids. Trimming removed 2 bases at V and 4 bases at J, with 15 bases between. Germline V lookup: CDR1 MGHRA, CDR2 YSYEKL. This CDR3 is CASSQSRLAPYNEQFF. The CDR3 DNA follows: TGCGCCAGCAGCCAATCGAGGCTAGCGCCATACAATGAGCAGTTCTTC.

The V call is TRBV27, the J call TRBJ2-7, with a tentative D call TRBD2 (6 bases). The CDR3 has 16 amino acids. Trimming left V 5 bases short and J 2 bases short, with 19 bases between. Per the germline V gene, CDR1 is MNHEY and CDR2 is SMNVEV (reference sequence). Here the CDR3 reads CASSIKWIGGTYEQYF. The CDR3, as DNA: TGTGCCAGCAGTATTAAGTGGATTGGGGGGACCTACGAGCAGTACTTC.